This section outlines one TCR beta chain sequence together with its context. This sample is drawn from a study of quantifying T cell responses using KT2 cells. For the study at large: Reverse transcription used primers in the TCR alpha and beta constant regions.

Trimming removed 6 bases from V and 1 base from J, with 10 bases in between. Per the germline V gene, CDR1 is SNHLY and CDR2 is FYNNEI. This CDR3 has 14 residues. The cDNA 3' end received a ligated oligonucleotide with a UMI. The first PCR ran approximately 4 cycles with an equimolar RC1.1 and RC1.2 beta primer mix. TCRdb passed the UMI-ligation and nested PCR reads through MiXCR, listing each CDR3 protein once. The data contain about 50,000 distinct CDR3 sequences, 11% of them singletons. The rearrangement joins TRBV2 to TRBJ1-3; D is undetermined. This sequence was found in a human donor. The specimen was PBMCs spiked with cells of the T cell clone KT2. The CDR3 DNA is TGTGCCAGCAGCAGACGGCTTTCTGGAAACACCATATATTTT. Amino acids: CASSRRLSGNTIYF.